A single sample gave rise to the 7 T cell receptor beta chains below, sequenced in a study of blood T cell repertoires in COVID-19. Only in-frame clones appear in the TCRdb table, and some are missing; sequencing was by immunoSEQ multiplex PCR. This sample has over 75,000 clones; 85% to 90% occur once, and the top ten carry around 2.2%. The sample was peripheral blood. The receptors shown here come from a man between 45 and 60 years old with COVID-19, enrolled during active disease.

This sequence joins TRBV7-9 and TRBJ1-6; 10 bases agree with TRBD1. The V gene end was trimmed by 3 bases and the J gene end by 10 bases; junction bases not matched to a gene: 3. There are 14 residues in the CDR3. The V gene's germline CDR1 is SEHNR and CDR2 FQNEAQ (reference sequence). The DNA of the CDR3 is TGTGCCAGCAGCTTGGGACAGGGGTTGTCACCCCTCCACTTT. Encoded protein: CASSLGQGLSPLHF.

The chain joins TRBV7-2 to TRBJ1-3; D is perhaps TRBD1 (5 bases). Trimming took off 2 bases at V and 3 bases at J, with 17 bases between the two ends. CDR1 and CDR2 from the germline V gene are SGHTA and FQGNSA. The CDR3 is 17 amino acids. CDR3 sequence: CASSLSWWGGGGNTIYF. The CDR3 region has the DNA TGTGCCAGCAGCTTATCATGGTGGGGGGGTGGTGGAAACACCATATATTTT.

The V and J genes are TRBV6-2 or TRBV6-3 and TRBJ1-5; 7 positions match TRBD1. The CDR3 loop spans 16 amino acids. The V gene end was trimmed by 0 bases and the J gene end by 4 bases; junction bases not matched to a gene: 6. Looked up from germline, CDR1 is MNHEY and CDR2 is SVGEGT. In DNA, the CDR3 is TGTGCCAGCAGTTACTCGAGGGGGCGAGGTAATCAGCCCCAGCATTTT. The encoded protein is CASSYSRGRGNQPQHF.

The chain uses TRBV14 and TRBJ2-7; 9 bases map to TRBD2. The CDR3 has 17 residues. V lost 4 bases to trimming and J lost 5 bases; unmatched junction nucleotides: 15. CDR1 and CDR2 (germline): SGHDN, FVKESK. In nucleotides, the CDR3 is TGTGCCAGCAGCCCATACCCCCTAGGGACTAGCAGGCACGAGCAGTACTTC. This sequence encodes CASSPYPLGTSRHEQYF.

This chain uses TRBV4-1 with TRBJ2-2; D is possibly TRBD2 (5 bases). The CDR3 is 15 residues long. Trimming took 0 bases from V and 5 from J, leaving 10 bases between them. Per germline, CDR1 MGHRA and CDR2 YSYEKL. CDR3 nucleotide sequence: TGCGCCAGCAGCCAAGATGGGAGAATTACCGGGGAGCTGTTTTTT. Its translation is CASSQDGRITGELFF.

This clone was counted a single time. CDR3 loop: CASSFGEYTEAFF. In DNA, the CDR3 is TGTGCCAGCAGCTTCGGGGAATACACTGAAGCTTTCTTT. The rearrangement uses TRBV7-2 and TRBJ1-1; no clear D. This CDR3 is built from 13 residues. V dropped 3 bases and J dropped 3 bases, with 8 bases sitting between them. Germline CDR1 is SGHTA and CDR2 is FQGNSA.

The V gene is TRBV28, the J gene TRBJ1-4; 9 bases align to TRBD1. V was clipped by 6 bases and J by 1 base; unmatched bases: 6. The CDR3 contains 16 residues. Germline CDR1 is MDHEN and CDR2 is SYDVKM. The CDR3 here is CASSAQGAVTNEKLFF. Written as DNA, the CDR3 is TGTGCCAGCAGCGCACAGGGGGCGGTAACTAATGAAAAACTGTTTTTT.